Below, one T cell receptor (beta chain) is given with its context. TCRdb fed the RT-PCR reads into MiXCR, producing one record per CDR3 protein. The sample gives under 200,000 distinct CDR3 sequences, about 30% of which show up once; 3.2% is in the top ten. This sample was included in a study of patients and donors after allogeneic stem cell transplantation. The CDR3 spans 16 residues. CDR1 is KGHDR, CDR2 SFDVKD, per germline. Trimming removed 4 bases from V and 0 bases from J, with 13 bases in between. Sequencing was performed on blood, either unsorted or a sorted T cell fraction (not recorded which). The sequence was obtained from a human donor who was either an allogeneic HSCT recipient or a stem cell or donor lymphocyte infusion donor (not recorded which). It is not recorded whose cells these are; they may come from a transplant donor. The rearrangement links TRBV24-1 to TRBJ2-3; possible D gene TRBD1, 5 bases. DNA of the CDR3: TGTGCCACCAGTGACTCGACAAGGGGAAGCACAGATACGCAGTATTTT. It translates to CATSDSTRGSTDTQYF.